Shown below are 6 T cell receptor beta chains from a single sample sequenced in a study of T cells in Graves' hyperthyroidism and ophthalmopathy. Template material for amplifying TCR beta CDR3 regions consisted of RNA transcripts. A first-round RT-PCR of the TCR CDR3 used the HTBI primer set. TCRdb reanalysed the multiplex PCR reads using MiXCR and keeps one entry per CDR3 protein. The sample carries 200,000 to 250,000 distinct CDR3 sequences, less than 20% recorded once. The sequenced sample was blood. These receptors were collected from a woman between 18 and 30 years old with Graves' ophthalmopathy.

In the case of this clonotype: Since a much larger clone is just one base distant, this may be a read error. J is TRBJ1-5 and V is TRBV6-1, with 8 bases matching TRBD1. Germline CDR1 MNHNS, CDR2 SASEGT. Losses at the gene ends were 6 bases for V and 9 bases for J; bases not matched to a gene: 10. This CDR3 region has 14 residues. CDR3 loop: CASRKTGESTPQHF. The CDR3 bases are TGTGCCAGCAGGAAGACAGGGGAGAGCACGCCCCAGCATTTT.

This clonotype was seen at least ten times. CDR3 coding DNA: TGTGCCAGTAGTAGCGCCGCGGCGGGGAAAGGGAATGAGCAGTTCTTC. It is translated as CASSSAAAGKGNEQFF. The V gene is TRBV19, the J gene TRBJ2-1; D may be TRBD2 (6 bases). Germline values: CDR1 LNHDA, CDR2 SQIVND (reference sequence). The V and J ends lost 4 bases and 7 bases respectively, with 20 bases between them. The length of the CDR3 is 16 residues.

This clonotype was seen many times. The chain joins TRBV6-2 or TRBV6-3 to TRBJ2-3; 8 nucleotides align to TRBD2. CDR3 size: 15 residues. Germline V gene lookup returns CDR1 MNHEY and CDR2 SVGEGT. V was pared by 6 bases and J by 1 base, with 6 bases of the junction left unmatched. The CDR3 here is CASRPLAGGTDTQYF. As DNA, the CDR3 is TGTGCCAGCAGGCCCCTAGCGGGTGGCACAGATACGCAGTATTTT.

This clonotype was seen ten or more times. The chain carries TRBV7-9 and TRBJ1-3; D not certain. This CDR3 region has 15 residues. The V gene lost 5 bases and the J gene lost 2 bases, with 13 bases spanning the gap. Germline CDR1 reads SEHNR; CDR2 reads FQNEAQ (reference sequence). The CDR3 DNA follows: TGTGCCAGCAGCCCATCGGGTCGGCCTGGAAACACCATATATTTT. Its translation is CASSPSGRPGNTIYF.

At least ten counts were recorded for this clonotype. The rearrangement links TRBV18 to TRBJ1-3; D not resolved. Per the germline V gene, CDR1 is KGHSH and CDR2 is LQKENI. V was clipped by 2 bases and J by 0 bases, with 11 bases between them. This CDR3 has 16 amino acids. CDR3 residues: CASSPDTAFSGNTIYF. CDR3 DNA sequence: TGTGCCAGCTCACCAGATACAGCCTTCTCTGGAAACACCATATATTTT.

In the case of this clonotype: This sequence may be a read error, since a much larger clone differs from it by one base. This chain joins TRBV27 and TRBJ1-6, with a weak D call TRBD1 (5 bases). This CDR3 region has 14 residues. Germline-derived CDR1 and CDR2 are MNHEY and SMNVEV (reference sequence). V shed 8 bases and J shed 7 bases, with 15 bases lying between them. The CDR3 DNA is TGTGCCAGCCCCCCTCGGGGCAGGAATTCACCCCTCCACTTT. It specifies CASPPRGRNSPLHF.